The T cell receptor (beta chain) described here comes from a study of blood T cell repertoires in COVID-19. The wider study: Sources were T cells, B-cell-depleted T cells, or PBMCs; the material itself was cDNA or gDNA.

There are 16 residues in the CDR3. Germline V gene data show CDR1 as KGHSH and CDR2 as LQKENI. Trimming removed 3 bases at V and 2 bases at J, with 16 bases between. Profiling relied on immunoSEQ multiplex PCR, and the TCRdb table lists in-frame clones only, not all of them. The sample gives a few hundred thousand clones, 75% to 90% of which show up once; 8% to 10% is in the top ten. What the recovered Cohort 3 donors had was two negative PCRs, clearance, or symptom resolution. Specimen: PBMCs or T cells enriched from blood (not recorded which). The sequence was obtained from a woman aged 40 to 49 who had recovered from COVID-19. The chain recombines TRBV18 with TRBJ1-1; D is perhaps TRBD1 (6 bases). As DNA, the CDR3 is TGTGCCAGCTCACCGTACCTACGACAGGAAAACACTGAAGCTTTCTTT. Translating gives CASSPYLRQENTEAFF.